The rows below give T cell receptor beta chains drawn from one sample of a study of shared clonotypes between healthy human individuals. TCRdb keeps only in-frame clones here, not all; method: immunoSEQ multiplex PCR. The sample carries about 2 million clones, approximately 94% recorded once. Material for sequencing was naive CD8+ T cells sorted from blood. These receptor sequences come from a young man in good health. Each CDR3 is given with its conserved first and last residue. D genes are given only for firm matches. Clone size, where shown, is once, few, many, or a class for clones that have expanded.

V,J,size,D,DNA,CDR3
TRBV29-1,TRBJ1-5,NA,NA,TGCAGCCCGGGGGCTTGGTATAGCAATCAGCCCCAGCATTTT,CSPGAWYSNQPQHF
TRBV19,TRBJ2-7,NA,NA,TGTGCCAGTAGTATTGGAAACTACGAGCAGTACTTC,CASSIGNYEQYF
TRBV5-1,TRBJ2-5,NA,TRBD2,TGCGCCAGCAGCTTCTCTAGCGGGGAGGAGACCCAGTACTTC,CASSFSSGEETQYF
TRBV10-1,TRBJ2-3,NA,TRBD2,TGCGCCAGCAGTGAGGGTGATAGCGGGATTGATACGCAGTATTTT,CASSEGDSGIDTQYF
TRBV27,TRBJ2-1,NA,TRBD1,TGTGCCAGCAGTTTTCGGGACAGCAATGAGCAGTTCTTC,CASSFRDSNEQFF
TRBV29-1,TRBJ2-1,NA,TRBD2,TGCAGCGTTCTCGGACGGCCGGGGGGCAATGAGCAGTTCTTC,CSVLGRPGGNEQFF
TRBV27,TRBJ1-2,NA,NA,TGTGCCAGCAGGGAGAGAACTAACTATGGCTACACCTTC,CASRERTNYGYTF
TRBV7-2,TRBJ1-1,NA,NA,TGTGCCAGCAGCCCGAGTGACAGTTTGAACACTGAAGCTTTCTTT,CASSPSDSLNTEAFF
TRBV21-1,TRBJ1-1,NA,NA,TGTGCCAGCAGCGCCCATCAGGGGGACACTGAAGCTTTCTTT,CASSAHQGDTEAFF
TRBV27,TRBJ2-7,NA,TRBD2,TGTGCCAGCAGCGCCCTAGCGGGAAGCTCCTACGAGCAGTACTTC,CASSALAGSSYEQYF
TRBV11-2,TRBJ1-2,few,NA,TGTGCCAGCAGCTTAGTCGGTCAGCTTAACTATGGCTACACCTTC,CASSLVGQLNYGYTF
TRBV2,TRBJ2-3,NA,NA,TGTGCCAGCAGTGCGGGGGTCTTCTCTAGCACAGATACGCAGTATTTT,CASSAGVFSSTDTQYF
TRBV10-1,TRBJ2-5,NA,NA,TGCGCCAGCAGTAAGGACGGACAAGAGACCCAGTACTTC,CASSKDGQETQYF
TRBV7-2,TRBJ2-7,NA,TRBD2,TGTGCCAGCAGCTCTTGGGCTAGCGGGGGTGGCGAGCAGTACTTC,CASSSWASGGGEQYF
TRBV11-3,TRBJ1-5,NA,NA,TGTGCCAGCGAGTCCTCTAGTAACGGACGGTATGATAGCAATCAGCCCCAGCATTTT,CASESSSNGRYDSNQPQHF
TRBV7-9,TRBJ2-5,few,NA,TGTGCCAGCAGCGTACTAGCAACAGAGACCCAGTACTTC,CASSVLATETQYF
TRBV7-7,TRBJ2-7,NA,TRBD1,TGTGCTAGCAGCTTGGGGACAGGGTCCGCCTACGAGCAGTACTTC,CASSLGTGSAYEQYF
TRBV7-9,TRBJ1-3,NA,NA,TGTGCCAGCAGCTTAGGGGGTTCTGGAAACACCATATATTTT,CASSLGGSGNTIYF
TRBV27,TRBJ2-7,NA,NA,TGTGCCAGCAGTTTCGCTAGAACCTACGAGCAGTACTTC,CASSFARTYEQYF
TRBV2,TRBJ2-1,NA,TRBD2,TGTGCCAGCAGTGAGTCAGCGGGGGCCTTTGAGCAGTTCTTC,CASSESAGAFEQFF
TRBV7-2,TRBJ2-1,NA,NA,TGTGCCAGCAGCTTAGGGACAAATTACAATGAGCAGTTCTTC,CASSLGTNYNEQFF
TRBV9,TRBJ2-7,NA,NA,TGTGCCAGCTCATCGTCGAGACACGGCGAGCAGTACTTC,CASSSSRHGEQYF
TRBV7-2,TRBJ1-5,NA,TRBD1,TGTGCCAGCAGCCCCTCGCCGGACAGGGTCAATCAGCCCCAGCATTTT,CASSPSPDRVNQPQHF
TRBV19,TRBJ2-7,NA,NA,TGTGCCAGTAGTATTGGGGAACTCCACTCCTACGAGCAGTACTTC,CASSIGELHSYEQYF
TRBV28,TRBJ2-1,NA,NA,TGTGCCAGCAGAGATTTCCCTCCGGGGGGCCACAATGAGCAGTTCTTC,CASRDFPPGGHNEQFF
TRBV11-2,TRBJ2-7,NA,TRBD1,TGTGCCAGCAGCCGTCCATCACAGGGGTACTACGAGCAGTACTTC,CASSRPSQGYYEQYF
TRBV2,TRBJ2-7,NA,TRBD2,TGTGCCAGCAGTGAAGGGCTAGCGGGAGGGCCCTACGAGCAGTACTTC,CASSEGLAGGPYEQYF
TRBV4-1,TRBJ2-3,NA,NA,TGCGCCAGCAGCCCAGCCGTATTCTCAGATACGCAGTATTTT,CASSPAVFSDTQYF
TRBV28,TRBJ2-2,NA,TRBD2,TGTGCCAGCAGTTTATGGTTAGAGGGAGGGACCGGGGAGCTGTTTTTT,CASSLWLEGGTGELFF
TRBV21-1,TRBJ1-5,once,NA,TGTGCCAGCAGTTGGGGATGTTTGAGCAATCAGCCCCAGCATTTT,CASSWGCLSNQPQHF
TRBV25-1,TRBJ2-1,NA,TRBD2,TGTGCCAGCAGTGAATCTTGGCGGGAGGGCCCAGTCAATGAGCAGTTCTTC,CASSESWREGPVNEQFF
TRBV11-2,TRBJ2-7,NA,TRBD1,TGTGCCAGCACCCGACAGGGTGTAAACGAGCAGTACTTC,CASTRQGVNEQYF
TRBV7-6,TRBJ1-1,NA,NA,TGTGCCAGCAGCGCCAGGGAAATGAACACTGAAGCTTTCTTT,CASSAREMNTEAFF
TRBV6-5,TRBJ2-5,NA,NA,TGTGCCAGCAGTTACCGGGACTCCCTACAAGAGACCCAGTACTTC,CASSYRDSLQETQYF
TRBV15,TRBJ1-3,once,NA,TGTGCCACCAGCAGAGAGTTACCGCTGAGCTCTGGAAACACCATATATTTT,CATSRELPLSSGNTIYF
TRBV5-1,TRBJ1-5,NA,NA,TGCGCCAGCACCCCGGGTAATCAGCCCCAGCATTTT,CASTPGNQPQHF
TRBV10-3,TRBJ1-1,NA,NA,TGTGCCATCAGTACGGAAGAGGTGAACACTGAAGCTTTCTTT,CAISTEEVNTEAFF
TRBV4-3,TRBJ2-1,NA,TRBD1,TGCGCCAGCAGCCTCTGGGACAGGCCAGACAATGAGCAGTTCTTC,CASSLWDRPDNEQFF
TRBV6-5,TRBJ2-1,NA,NA,TGTGCCAGCAGTTACACAGGGTCGCACAATGAGCAGTTCTTC,CASSYTGSHNEQFF
TRBV5-5,TRBJ1-1,NA,TRBD1,TGTGCCAGCAGCATAATCAGGGACAGGGGAATGAACACTGAAGCTTTCTTT,CASSIIRDRGMNTEAFF
TRBV7-9,TRBJ2-7,NA,TRBD2,TGTGCCAGCAGCCCGGTGGGACTAGCGGGAGGGTACGAGCAGTACTTC,CASSPVGLAGGYEQYF
TRBV4-3,TRBJ2-7,NA,TRBD2,TGCGCCAGCAGCCAAGATTGGGCCGCGGGAGTCTCCTACGAGCAGTACTTC,CASSQDWAAGVSYEQYF
TRBV7-8,TRBJ2-1,NA,NA,TGTGCCAGCAGCTTATCCGGCGGGACCTACAATGAGCAGTTCTTC,CASSLSGGTYNEQFF
TRBV11-3,TRBJ2-2,NA,TRBD2,TGTGCCAGCAGCTCACCGACTAGCGGGCCGAACACCGGGGAGCTGTTTTTT,CASSSPTSGPNTGELFF
TRBV9,TRBJ2-1,NA,TRBD2,TGTGCCAGCAGCGCGGGAGGGGAGGGGTATGAGCAGTTCTTC,CASSAGGEGYEQFF
TRBV5-1,TRBJ2-7,NA,TRBD2,TGCGCCAGCAGCCCGGGACTAGCGTGGGAGCAGTACTTC,CASSPGLAWEQYF
TRBV5-4,TRBJ2-7,NA,TRBD1,TGTGCCAGCAGCTGGGGGACAGGAGGGGAGCAGTACTTC,CASSWGTGGEQYF
TRBV13,TRBJ2-5,once,TRBD2,TGTGCCAGCAGCCATAACCTAGCGGAATCACAAGAGACCCAGTACTTC,CASSHNLAESQETQYF